The clone carrying this T cell receptor (beta chain) was observed a few times. Its matching antigen is unknown. All donors came from Russia, were Caucasian and healthy, and spanned ages about 6 to 95. A sample-barcoded 5' primer and a J-beta primer mix were used in a second PCR of roughly 7 to 12 cycles. From each sample, at least 3 million paired-end reads containing CDR3 were obtained. Each CDR3 protein is one row after TCRdb ran MiXCR on the 5' RACE reads. This table holds some 760,000 distinct CDR3 sequences, approximately 25% found once. The data were taken from a study of blood T cells in healthy people across ages. Study results and limitations: Older age coincided with a roughly linear decline in TCR beta diversity per million T cells.

The CDR3 is 15 residues long. V gave up 3 bases and J gave up 5 bases; unmatched junction bases: 9. In germline, CDR1 is LNHDA, CDR2 SQIVND (reference sequence). These records were also assigned to another study, of T cells of mothers and their children. That work adds: At a sensitivity of around 100 clones per million clonotypes, no persistent microchimeric T cell clones appeared.

Sequenced: blood. This chain joins TRBV19 and TRBJ1-2; 7 bases map to TRBD1. The sequence derives from a boy between 10 and 17 years old in good health. The CDR3 bases are TGTGCCAGTAGTATCACCCTCGACAGGGTATATGGCTACACCTTC. It is translated as CASSITLDRVYGYTF.